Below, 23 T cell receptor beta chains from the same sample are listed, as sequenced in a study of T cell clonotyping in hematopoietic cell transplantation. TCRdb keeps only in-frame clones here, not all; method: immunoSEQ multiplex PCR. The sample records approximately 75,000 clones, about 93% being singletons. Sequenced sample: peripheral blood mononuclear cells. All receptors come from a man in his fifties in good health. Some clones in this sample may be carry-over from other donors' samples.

The CDR3 DNA sequence: TGCGCCAGCAGCCCGGACGGGAGTATAGATACGCAGTATTTT. It codes for CASSPDGSIDTQYF. The chain combines TRBV4-3 with TRBJ2-3, with D maybe TRBD2 (6 bases). Per the germline V gene, CDR1 is LGHNA and CDR2 is YSLEER. With 4 bases removed from V and 5 bases from J, the gap between germline ends came to 13 bases. The CDR3 has 14 amino acids.

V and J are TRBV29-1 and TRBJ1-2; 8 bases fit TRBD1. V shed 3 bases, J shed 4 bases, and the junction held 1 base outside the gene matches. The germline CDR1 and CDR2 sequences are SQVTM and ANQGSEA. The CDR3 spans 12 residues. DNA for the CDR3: TGCAGCGTTGACGGACAGGGCTATGGCTACACCTTC. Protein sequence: CSVDGQGYGYTF.

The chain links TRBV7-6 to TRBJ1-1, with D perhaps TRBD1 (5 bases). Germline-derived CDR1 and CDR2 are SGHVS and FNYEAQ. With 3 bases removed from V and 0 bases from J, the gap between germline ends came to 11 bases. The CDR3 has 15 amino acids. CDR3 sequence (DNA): TGTGCCAGCAGCTTGGGGCAGCAATTGAACACTGAAGCTTTCTTT. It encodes CASSLGQQLNTEAFF.

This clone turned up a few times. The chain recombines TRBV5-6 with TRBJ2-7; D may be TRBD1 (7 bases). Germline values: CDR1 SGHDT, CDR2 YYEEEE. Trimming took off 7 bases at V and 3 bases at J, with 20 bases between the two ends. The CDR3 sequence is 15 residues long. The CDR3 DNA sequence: TGTGCCAGCGCAAGAGGTGCAGGGGGGAGCTACGAGCAGTACTTC. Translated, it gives CASARGAGGSYEQYF.

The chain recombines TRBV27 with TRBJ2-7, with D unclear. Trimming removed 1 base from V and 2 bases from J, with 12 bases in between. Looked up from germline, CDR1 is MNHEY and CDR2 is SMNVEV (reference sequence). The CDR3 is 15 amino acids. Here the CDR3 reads CASSLYGLSTYEQYF. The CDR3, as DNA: TGTGCCAGCAGTTTATATGGGTTGTCAACCTACGAGCAGTACTTC.

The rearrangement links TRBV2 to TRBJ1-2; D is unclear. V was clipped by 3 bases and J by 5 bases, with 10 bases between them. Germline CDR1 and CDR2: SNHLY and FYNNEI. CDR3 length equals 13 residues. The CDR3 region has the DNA TGTGCCAGCAGTGACGCAGTCATTTATGGCTACACCTTC. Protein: CASSDAVIYGYTF.

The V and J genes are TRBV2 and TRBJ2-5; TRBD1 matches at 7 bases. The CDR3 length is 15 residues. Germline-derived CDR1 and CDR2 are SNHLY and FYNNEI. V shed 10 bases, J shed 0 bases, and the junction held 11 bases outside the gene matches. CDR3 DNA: TGTGCCACAAACCGGGACAGCTCTTACCAAGAGACCCAGTACTTC. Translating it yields CATNRDSSYQETQYF.

This CDR3 is CASGRGPTNEKLFF. The CDR3, as DNA: TGTGCCAGCGGTCGGGGGCCCACTAATGAAAAACTGTTTTTT. The chain employs TRBV6-6 and TRBJ1-4; TRBD1 might be the D (6 bases). The CDR3 is 14 residues long. Trimming took off 8 bases at V and 2 bases at J, with 12 bases between the two ends. In germline, CDR1 is MNHNY, CDR2 SVGAGI (reference sequence).

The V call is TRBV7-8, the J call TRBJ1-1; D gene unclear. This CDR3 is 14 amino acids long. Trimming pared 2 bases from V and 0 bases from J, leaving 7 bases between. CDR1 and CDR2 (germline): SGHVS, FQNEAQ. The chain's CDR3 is CASSLSMMNTEAFF. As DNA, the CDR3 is TGTGCCAGCAGCTTAAGTATGATGAACACTGAAGCTTTCTTT.

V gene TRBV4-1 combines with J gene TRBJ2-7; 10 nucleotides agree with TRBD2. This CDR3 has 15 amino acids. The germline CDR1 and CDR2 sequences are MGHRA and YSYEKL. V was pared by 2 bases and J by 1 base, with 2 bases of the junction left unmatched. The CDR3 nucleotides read TGCGCCAGCAGCCAAAGGACTAGCGGATCCTACGAGCAGTACTTC. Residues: CASSQRTSGSYEQYF.

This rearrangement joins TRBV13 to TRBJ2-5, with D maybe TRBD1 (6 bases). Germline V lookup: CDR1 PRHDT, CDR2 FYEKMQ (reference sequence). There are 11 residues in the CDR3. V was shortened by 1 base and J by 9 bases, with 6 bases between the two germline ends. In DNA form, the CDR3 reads TGTGCCAGCAGCTTAGAGGGGGCCCAGTACTTC. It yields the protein CASSLEGAQYF.

The CDR3: CASSFRVEAFF. CDR3 in DNA: TGTGCCAGCAGCTTCCGGGTGGAAGCTTTCTTT. V gene TRBV7-2 combines with J gene TRBJ1-1; D unclear. This CDR3 contains 11 residues. The germline gives CDR1 SGHTA, CDR2 FQGNSA. The germline V and J ends were trimmed by 3 bases and 8 bases, with 7 bases remaining between them.

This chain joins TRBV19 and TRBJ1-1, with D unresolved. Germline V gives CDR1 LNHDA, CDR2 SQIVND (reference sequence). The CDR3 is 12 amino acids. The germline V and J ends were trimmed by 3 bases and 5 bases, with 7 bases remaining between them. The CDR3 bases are TGTGCCAGTAGTATGCGGACTACTGAAGCTTTCTTT. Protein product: CASSMRTTEAFF.

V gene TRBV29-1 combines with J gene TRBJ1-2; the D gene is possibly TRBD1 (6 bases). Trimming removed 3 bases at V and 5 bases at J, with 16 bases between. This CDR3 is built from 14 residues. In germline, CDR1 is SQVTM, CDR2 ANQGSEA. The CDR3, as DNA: TGCAGCGTTGATCTCCAGGGGTCTACTTATGGCTACACCTTC. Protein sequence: CSVDLQGSTYGYTF.

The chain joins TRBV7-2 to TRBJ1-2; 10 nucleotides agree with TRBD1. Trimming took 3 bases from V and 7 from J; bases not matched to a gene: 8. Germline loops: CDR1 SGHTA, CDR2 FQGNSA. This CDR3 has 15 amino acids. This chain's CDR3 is CASSFNDRGRFGYTF. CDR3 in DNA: TGTGCCAGCAGCTTCAACGACAGGGGGCGTTTTGGCTACACCTTC.

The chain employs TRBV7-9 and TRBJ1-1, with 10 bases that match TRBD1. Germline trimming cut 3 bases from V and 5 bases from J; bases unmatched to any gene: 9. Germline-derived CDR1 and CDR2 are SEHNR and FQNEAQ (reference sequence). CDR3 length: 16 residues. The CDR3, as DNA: TGTGCCAGCAGCTTCGGGACAGGGGTCCTTTGGACTGAAGCTTTCTTT. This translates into CASSFGTGVLWTEAFF. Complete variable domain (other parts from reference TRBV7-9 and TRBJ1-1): DTGVSQNPRHKITKRGQNVTFRCDPISEHNRLYWYRQTLGQGPEFLTYFQNEAQLEKSRLLSDRFSAERPKGSFSTLEIQRTEQGDSAMYLCASSFGTGVLWTEAFFGQGTRLTVV.

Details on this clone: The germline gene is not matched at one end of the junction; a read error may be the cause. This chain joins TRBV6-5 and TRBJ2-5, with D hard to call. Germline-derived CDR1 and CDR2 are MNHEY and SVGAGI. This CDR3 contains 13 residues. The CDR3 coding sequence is TGTGCCATCAGTGACGGATACCAAGAGACCCAGTACTTC. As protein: CAISDGYQETQYF.

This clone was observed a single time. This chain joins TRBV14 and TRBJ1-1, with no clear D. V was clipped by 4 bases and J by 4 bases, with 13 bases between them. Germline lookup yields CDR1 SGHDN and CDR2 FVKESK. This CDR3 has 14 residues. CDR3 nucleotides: TGTGCCAGCAGCCTAAACGGTGGTAGCACTGAAGCTTTCTTT. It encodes CASSLNGGSTEAFF.

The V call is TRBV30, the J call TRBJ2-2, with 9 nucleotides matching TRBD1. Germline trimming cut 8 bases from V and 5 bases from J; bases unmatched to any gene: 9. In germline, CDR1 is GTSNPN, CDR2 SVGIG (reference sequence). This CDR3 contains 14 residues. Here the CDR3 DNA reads TGTGCCGTCCCCGGGACAGGGCGAACCGGGGAGCTGTTTTTT. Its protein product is CAVPGTGRTGELFF. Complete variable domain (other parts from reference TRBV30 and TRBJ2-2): SQTIHQWPATLVQPVGSPLSLECTVEGTSNPNLYWYRQAAGRGLQLLFYSVGIGQISSEVPQNLSASRPQDRQFILSSKKLLLSDSGFYLCAVPGTGRTGELFFGEGSRLTVL.

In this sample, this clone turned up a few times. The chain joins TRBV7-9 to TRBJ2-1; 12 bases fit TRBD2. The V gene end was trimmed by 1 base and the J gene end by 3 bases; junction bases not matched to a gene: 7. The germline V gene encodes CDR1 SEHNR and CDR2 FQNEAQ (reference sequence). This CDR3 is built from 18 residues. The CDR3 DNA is TGTGCCAGCAGCTTAGAACTAGCGGGGGGCCTCATCTACAATGAGCAGTTCTTC. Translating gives CASSLELAGGLIYNEQFF.

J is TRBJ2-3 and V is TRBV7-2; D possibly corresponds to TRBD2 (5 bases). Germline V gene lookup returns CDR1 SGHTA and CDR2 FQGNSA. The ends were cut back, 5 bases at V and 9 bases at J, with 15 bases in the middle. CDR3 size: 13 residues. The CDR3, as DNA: TGTGCCAGCAGCCGCCGGGGTCAACAAACGCAGTATTTT. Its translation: CASSRRGQQTQYF.

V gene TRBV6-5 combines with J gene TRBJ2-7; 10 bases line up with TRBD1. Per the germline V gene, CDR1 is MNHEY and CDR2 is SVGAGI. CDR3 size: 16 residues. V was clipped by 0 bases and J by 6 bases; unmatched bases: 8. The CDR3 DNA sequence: TGTGCCAGCAGTTACTCGAGGTGGACAGGGGGGGGCGAGCAGTACTTC. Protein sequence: CASSYSRWTGGGEQYF.

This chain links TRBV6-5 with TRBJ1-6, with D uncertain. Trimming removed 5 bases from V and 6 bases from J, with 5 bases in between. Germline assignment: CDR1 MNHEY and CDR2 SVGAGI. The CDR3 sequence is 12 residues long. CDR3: CASSVFNSPLHF. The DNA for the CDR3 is TGTGCCAGCAGTGTTTTTAATTCACCCCTCCACTTT.